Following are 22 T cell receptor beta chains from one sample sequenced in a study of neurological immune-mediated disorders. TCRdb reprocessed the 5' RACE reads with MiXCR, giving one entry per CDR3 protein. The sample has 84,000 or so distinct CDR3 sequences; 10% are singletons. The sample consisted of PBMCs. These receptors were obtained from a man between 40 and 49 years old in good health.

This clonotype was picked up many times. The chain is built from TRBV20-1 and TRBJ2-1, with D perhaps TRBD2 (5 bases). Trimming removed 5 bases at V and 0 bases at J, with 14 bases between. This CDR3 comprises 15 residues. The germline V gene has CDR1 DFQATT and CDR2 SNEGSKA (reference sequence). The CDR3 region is CSAQEGRGSYNEQFF. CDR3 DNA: TGCAGTGCTCAAGAGGGCCGGGGCTCCTACAATGAGCAGTTCTTC.

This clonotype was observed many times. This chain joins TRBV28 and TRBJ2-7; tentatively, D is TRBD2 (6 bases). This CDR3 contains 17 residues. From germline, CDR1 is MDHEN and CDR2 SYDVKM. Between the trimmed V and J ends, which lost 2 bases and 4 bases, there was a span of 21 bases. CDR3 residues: CASSLNTKGGSGYEQYF. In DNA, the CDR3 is TGTGCCAGCAGTTTAAATACGAAGGGAGGCAGTGGTTACGAGCAGTACTTC.

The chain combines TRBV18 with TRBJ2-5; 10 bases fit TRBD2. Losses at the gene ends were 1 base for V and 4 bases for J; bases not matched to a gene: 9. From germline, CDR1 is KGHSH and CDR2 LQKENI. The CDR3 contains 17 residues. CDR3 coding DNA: TGTGCCAGCTCACCACGAGTGTCTAGCGGGAGAGGAGAGACCCAGTACTTC. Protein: CASSPRVSSGRGETQYF.

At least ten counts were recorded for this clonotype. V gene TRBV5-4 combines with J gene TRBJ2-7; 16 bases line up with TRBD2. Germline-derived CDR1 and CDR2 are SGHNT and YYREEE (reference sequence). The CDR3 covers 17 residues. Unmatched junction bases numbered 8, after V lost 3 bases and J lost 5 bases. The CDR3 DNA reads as TGTGCCAGCAGCTCCGGGACTAGCGGGGGGGCCGGGCACGAGCAGTACTTC. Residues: CASSSGTSGGAGHEQYF.

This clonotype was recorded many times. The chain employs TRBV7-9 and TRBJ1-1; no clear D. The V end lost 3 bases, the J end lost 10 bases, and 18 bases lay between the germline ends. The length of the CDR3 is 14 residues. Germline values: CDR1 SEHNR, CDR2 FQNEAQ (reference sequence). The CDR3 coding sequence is TGTGCCAGCAGCTTTGTTGGTTCGGGATCCCGAGCTTTCTTT. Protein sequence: CASSFVGSGSRAFF.

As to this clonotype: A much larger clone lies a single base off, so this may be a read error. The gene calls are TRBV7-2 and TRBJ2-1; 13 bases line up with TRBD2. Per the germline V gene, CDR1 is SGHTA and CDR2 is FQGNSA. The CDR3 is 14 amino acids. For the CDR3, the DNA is TGTGCCAGCAGCCCAGCCGGGACTAGCGGGGACAGGGTCTTC. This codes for CASSPAGTSGDRVF.

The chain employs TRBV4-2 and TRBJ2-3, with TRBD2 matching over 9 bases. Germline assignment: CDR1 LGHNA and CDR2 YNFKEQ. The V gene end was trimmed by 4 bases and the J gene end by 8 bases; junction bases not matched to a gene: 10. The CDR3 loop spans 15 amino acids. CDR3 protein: CASSPSAGGAGTQYF. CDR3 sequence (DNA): TGTGCCAGCAGCCCGAGTGCGGGGGGGGCTGGTACGCAGTATTTT.

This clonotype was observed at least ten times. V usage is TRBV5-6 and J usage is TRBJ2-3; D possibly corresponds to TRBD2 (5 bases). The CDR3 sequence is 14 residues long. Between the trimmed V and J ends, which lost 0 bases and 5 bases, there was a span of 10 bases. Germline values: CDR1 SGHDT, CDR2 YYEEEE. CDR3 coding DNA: TGTGCCAGCAGCTTGGACCCAGCGGAAGATACGCAGTATTTT. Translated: CASSLDPAEDTQYF.

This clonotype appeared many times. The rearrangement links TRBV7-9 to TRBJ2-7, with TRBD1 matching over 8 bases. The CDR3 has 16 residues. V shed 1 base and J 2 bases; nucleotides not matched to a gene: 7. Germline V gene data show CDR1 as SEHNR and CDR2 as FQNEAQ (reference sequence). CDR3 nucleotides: TGTGCCAGCAGCTTAGGTTTTGGACAGGGAGCCTACGAGCAGTACTTC. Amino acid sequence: CASSLGFGQGAYEQYF. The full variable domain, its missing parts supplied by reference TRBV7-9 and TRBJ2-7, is DTGVSQNPRHKITKRGQNVTFRCDPISEHNRLYWYRQTLGQGPEFLTYFQNEAQLEKSRLLSDRFSAERPKGSFSTLEIQRTEQGDSAMYLCASSLGFGQGAYEQYFGPGTRLTVT.

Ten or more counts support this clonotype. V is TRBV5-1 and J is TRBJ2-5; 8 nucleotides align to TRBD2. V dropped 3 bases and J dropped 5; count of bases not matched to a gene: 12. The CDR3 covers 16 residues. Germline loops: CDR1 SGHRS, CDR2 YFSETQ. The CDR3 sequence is CASSSRGGTGGETQYF. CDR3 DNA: TGCGCCAGCAGCTCCCGGGGGGGGACCGGAGGGGAGACCCAGTACTTC.

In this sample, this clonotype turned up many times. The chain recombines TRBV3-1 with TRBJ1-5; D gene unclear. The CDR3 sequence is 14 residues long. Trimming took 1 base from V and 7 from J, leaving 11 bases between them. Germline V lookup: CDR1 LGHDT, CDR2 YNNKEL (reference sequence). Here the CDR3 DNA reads TGTGCCAGCAGCCAAGCGGGGATAGGCCAGCCCCAGCATTTT. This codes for CASSQAGIGQPQHF.

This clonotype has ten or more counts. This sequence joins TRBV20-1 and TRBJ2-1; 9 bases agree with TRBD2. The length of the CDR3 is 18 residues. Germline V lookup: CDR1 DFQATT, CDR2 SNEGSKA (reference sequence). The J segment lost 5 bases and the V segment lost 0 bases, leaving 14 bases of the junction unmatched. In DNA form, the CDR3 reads TGCAGTGCTAGAGATAACGCCCCAAGCGGGGGGCCCCACAATGAGCAGTTCTTC. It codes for CSARDNAPSGGPHNEQFF.

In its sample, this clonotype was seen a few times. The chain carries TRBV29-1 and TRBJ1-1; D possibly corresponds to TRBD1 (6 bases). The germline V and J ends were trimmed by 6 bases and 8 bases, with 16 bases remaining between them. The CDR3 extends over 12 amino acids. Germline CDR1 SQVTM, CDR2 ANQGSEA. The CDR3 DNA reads TGCAGCGTCGCGGGACATTGGGGCGAAGCTTTCTTT. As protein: CSVAGHWGEAFF. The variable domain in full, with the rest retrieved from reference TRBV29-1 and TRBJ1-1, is SAVISQKPSRDICQRGTSLTIQCQVDSQVTMMFWYRQQPGQSLTLIATANQGSEATYESGFVIDKFPISRPNLTFSTLTVSNMSPEDSSIYLCSVAGHWGEAFFGQGTRLTVV.

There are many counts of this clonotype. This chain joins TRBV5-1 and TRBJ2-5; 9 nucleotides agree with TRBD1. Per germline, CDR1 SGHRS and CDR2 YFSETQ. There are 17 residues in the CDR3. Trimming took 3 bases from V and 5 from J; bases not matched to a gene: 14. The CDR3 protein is CASSSIPGQGFGETQYF. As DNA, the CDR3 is TGCGCCAGCAGCTCCATCCCGGGACAGGGATTCGGGGAGACCCAGTACTTC.

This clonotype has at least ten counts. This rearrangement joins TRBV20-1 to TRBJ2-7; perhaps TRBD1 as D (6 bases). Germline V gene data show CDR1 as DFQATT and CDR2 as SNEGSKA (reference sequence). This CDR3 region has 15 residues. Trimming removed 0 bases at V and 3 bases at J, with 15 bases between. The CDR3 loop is CSARDQGTSHYEQYF. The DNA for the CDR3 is TGCAGTGCTAGAGATCAGGGGACCTCCCACTACGAGCAGTACTTC.

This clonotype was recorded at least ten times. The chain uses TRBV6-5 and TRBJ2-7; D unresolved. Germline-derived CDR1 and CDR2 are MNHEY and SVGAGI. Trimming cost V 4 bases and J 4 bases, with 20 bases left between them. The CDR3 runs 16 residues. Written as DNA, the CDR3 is TGTGCCAGCAGTTCCGTCGCTTCGGTGAATAGGTACGAGCAGTACTTC. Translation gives CASSSVASVNRYEQYF.

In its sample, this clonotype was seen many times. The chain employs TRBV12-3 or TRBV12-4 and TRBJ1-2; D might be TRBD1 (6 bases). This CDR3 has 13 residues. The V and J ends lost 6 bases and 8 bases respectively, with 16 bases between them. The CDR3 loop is CASREGDTGGYTF. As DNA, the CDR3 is TGTGCCAGCAGGGAGGGGGATACTGGCGGCTACACCTTC.

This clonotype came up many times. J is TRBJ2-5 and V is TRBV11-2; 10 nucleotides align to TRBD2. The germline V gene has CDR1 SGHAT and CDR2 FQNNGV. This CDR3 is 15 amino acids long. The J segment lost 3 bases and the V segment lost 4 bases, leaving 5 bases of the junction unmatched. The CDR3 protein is CASSYRGLAEETQYF. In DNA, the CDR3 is TGTGCCAGCAGCTACCGAGGACTAGCGGAAGAGACCCAGTACTTC. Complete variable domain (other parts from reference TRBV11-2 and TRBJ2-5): EAGVAQSPRYKIIEKRQSVAFWCNPISGHATLYWYQQILGQGPKLLIQFQNNGVVDDSQLPKDRFSAERLKGVDSTLKIQPAKLEDSAVYLCASSYRGLAEETQYFGPGTRLLVL.

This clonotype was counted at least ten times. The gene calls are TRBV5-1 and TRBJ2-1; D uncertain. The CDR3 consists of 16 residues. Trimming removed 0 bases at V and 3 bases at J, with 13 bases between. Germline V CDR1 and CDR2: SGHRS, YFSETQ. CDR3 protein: CASSLAGQVSYNEQFF. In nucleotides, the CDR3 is TGCGCCAGCAGCTTGGCCGGGCAGGTGAGCTACAATGAGCAGTTCTTC. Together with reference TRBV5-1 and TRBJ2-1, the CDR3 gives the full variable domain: KAGVTQTPRYLIKTRGQQVTLSCSPISGHRSVSWYQQTPGQGLQFLFEYFSETQRNKGNFPGRFSGRQFSNSRSEMNVSTLELGDSALYLCASSLAGQVSYNEQFFGPGTRLTVL.

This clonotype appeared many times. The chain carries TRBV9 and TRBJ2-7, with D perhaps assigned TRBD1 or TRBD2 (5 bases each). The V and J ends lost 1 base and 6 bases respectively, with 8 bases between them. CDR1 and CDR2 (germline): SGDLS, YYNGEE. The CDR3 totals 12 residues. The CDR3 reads CASSVLGTEQYF. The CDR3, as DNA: TGTGCCAGCAGCGTATTAGGGACCGAGCAGTACTTC. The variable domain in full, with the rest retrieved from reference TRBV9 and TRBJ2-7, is DSGVTQTPKHLITATGQRVTLRCSPRSGDLSVYWYQQSLDQGLQFLIQYYNGEERAKGNILERFSAQQFPDLHSELNLSSLELGDSALYFCASSVLGTEQYFGPGTRLTVT.

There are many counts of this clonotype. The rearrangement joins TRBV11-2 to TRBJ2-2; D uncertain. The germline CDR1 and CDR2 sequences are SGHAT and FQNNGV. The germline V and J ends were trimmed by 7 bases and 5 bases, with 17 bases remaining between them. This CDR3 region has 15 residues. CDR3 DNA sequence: TGTGCCAGCATCCGGGTAGTAGGAAAGACCGGGGAGCTGTTTTTT. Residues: CASIRVVGKTGELFF. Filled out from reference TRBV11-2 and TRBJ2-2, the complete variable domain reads EAGVAQSPRYKIIEKRQSVAFWCNPISGHATLYWYQQILGQGPKLLIQFQNNGVVDDSQLPKDRFSAERLKGVDSTLKIQPAKLEDSAVYLCASIRVVGKTGELFFGEGSRLTVL.

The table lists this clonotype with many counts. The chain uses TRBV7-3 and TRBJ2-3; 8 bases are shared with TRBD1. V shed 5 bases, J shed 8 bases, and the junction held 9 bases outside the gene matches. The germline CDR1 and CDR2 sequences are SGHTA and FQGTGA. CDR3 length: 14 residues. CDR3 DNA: TGTGCCAGCAGCCCAGGACAGGGTGGGAGTACGCAGTATTTT. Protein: CASSPGQGGSTQYF.